This T cell receptor beta chain originates from a study of radiotherapy plus CTLA-4 blockade in lung cancer. On the study more broadly: Objective response was observed in approximately 18% of patients, and disease control in 30% to 40%. Study outcomes and limitations: According to reports, early shifts in blood T cell clones, alongside interferon-beta, forecast response most accurately. Tumor-derived TCR clones expanded in blood after radiotherapy plus ipilimumab.

Here immunoSEQ multiplex PCR was the method, and the copy in TCRdb shows in-frame clones only, minus some. The repertoire holds about 100,000 clones, roughly 85% seen once, with 0.65% to 1% in the top ten. With ipilimumab providing CTLA-4 blockade, focal radiation was administered to patients who had chemo-refractory metastatic non-small-cell lung cancer. As concerns this clone: As yet, its antigen is unknown.

This receptor was obtained from a human donor with non-small cell lung cancer who had stable disease on radiotherapy plus ipilimumab. This material consisted of peripheral blood, taken from a patient treated with radiotherapy plus ipilimumab.

In nucleotides, the CDR3 is TGTGCCAGCAGCCAGTCGGGTGAGCAGTTCTTC. It encodes CASSQSGEQFF. The rearrangement joins TRBV7-2 to TRBJ2-1, with D hard to call. Germline V gene sequence: CDR1 SGHTA, CDR2 FQGNSA. CDR3 length equals 11 residues. Trimming took 5 bases from V and 9 from J, leaving 8 bases between them. Drawing the rest from reference TRBV7-2 and TRBJ2-1, the complete variable domain is GAGVSQSPSNKVTEKGKDVELRCDPISGHTALYWYRQSLGQGLEFLIYFQGNSAPDKSGLPSDRFSAERTGGSVSTLTIQRTQQEDSAVYLCASSQSGEQFFGPGTRLTVL.